Listed below are T cell receptor beta chains from one sample, sequenced in a study of beta chain features in type 1 diabetes. Repertoires were generated with immunoSEQ multiplex PCR, while TCRdb's copy carries only in-frame clones and drops some. Here the sample spans roughly 700,000 clones, roughly 13% being singletons. The sequenced sample was naive CD4+ T cells from blood. Receptors were obtained from a man between 18 and 29 years old with type 1 diabetes. The CDR3 runs from the conserved cysteine through the conserved F or W. D genes are given only for firm matches. A clone size is listed for some rows: how often the clone was seen (once, few, many), or a class if it is expanded.

>TRBJ2-5|few|-|TRBV6-6
TGTGCCAGCAGTCCTCAGGAGACCCAGTACTTC
CASSPQETQYF
>TRBJ1-5|-|TRBD1|TRBV2
TGTGCCAGCAGTAGGGGGACAGGGAATCGGCCCCAGCATTTT
CASSRGTGNRPQHF
>TRBJ1-5|few|-|TRBV7-9
TGTGCCAGCAGCTTAGTCGGGGGCGGGGATCAGCCCCAGCATTTT
CASSLVGGGDQPQHF
>TRBJ2-3|few|-|TRBV7-9
TGTGCCAGCAGCCAGGGGGGGTCCACAGATACGCAGTATTTT
CASSQGGSTDTQYF
>TRBJ2-7|-|TRBD1|TRBV28
TGTGCCAGCAGTACTCCGGGACAGATATACGAGCAGTACTTC
CASSTPGQIYEQYF
>TRBJ1-5|few|-|TRBV7-9
TGTGCCAGCAGCGTCGGGCCCAATCAGCCCCAGCATTTT
CASSVGPNQPQHF
>TRBJ1-6|few|TRBD1|TRBV7-6
TGTGCCAGCAGCTCGACAGGGGGCGGTCCACCCCTCCACTTT
CASSSTGGGPPLHF
>TRBJ2-1|-|TRBD1|TRBV5-1
TGCGCCAGCAGCTTGGGACAGGGGTCCTACAATGAGCAGTTCTTC
CASSLGQGSYNEQFF
>TRBJ1-5|few|-|TRBV18
TGTGCCAGCTCACCCACGGCAGGGGCCAATCAGCCCCAGCATTTT
CASSPTAGANQPQHF
>TRBJ1-1|few|-|TRBV7-2
TGTGCCAGCAGCTTCATTATGGGGATAAACACTGAAGCTTTCTTT
CASSFIMGINTEAFF
>TRBJ2-5|few|-|TRBV5-6
TGTGCCAGCAGCTTGCGGGGACAAGAGACCCAGTACTTC
CASSLRGQETQYF
>TRBJ1-2|-|TRBD1|TRBV29-1
TGCAGCGCGGAGGGACAGGGGGCAAATGGCTACACCTTC
CSAEGQGANGYTF
>TRBJ2-7|-|-|TRBV6-6
TGTGCCAGCAGTTACATCGCCAGGGGCGAGCAGTACTTC
CASSYIARGEQYF
>TRBJ1-5|few|TRBD1|TRBV2
TGTGCCAGCAGGACAGGGGAGGGTGGCAATCAGCCCCAGCATTTT
CASRTGEGGNQPQHF
>TRBJ2-6|-|TRBD1|TRBV27
TGTGCCAGCAGTGCGGACAGGGTGCCTGGGGCCAACGTCCTGACTTTC
CASSADRVPGANVLTF
>TRBJ2-1|few|TRBD2|TRBV28
TGTGCCAGCAGTGGTGAGACTAGCGTGTACAATGAGCAGTTCTTC
CASSGETSVYNEQFF
>TRBJ1-3|-|TRBD1|TRBV4-1
TGCGCCAGCAGCTCCCCGGGACAGGGTTCTGGAAACACCATATATTTT
CASSSPGQGSGNTIYF
>TRBJ2-1|few|TRBD2|TRBV18
TGTGCCAGCTCACAGCTAGCGGGGTACGCGGATGAGCAGTTCTTC
CASSQLAGYADEQFF
>TRBJ1-5|-|-|TRBV29-1
TGCAGCGCCATAACAGGAGACTCGAGTGCTAATCAGCCCCAGCATTTT
CSAITGDSSANQPQHF
>TRBJ1-1|-|-|TRBV28
TGTGCCAGCAGGGTGACAGGCTTGAACACTGAAGCTTTCTTT
CASRVTGLNTEAFF
>TRBJ2-2|-|-|TRBV27
TGTGCCAGCAGTTTTGGGGAGACGTGGCGTTTTCCCGGGGAGCTGTTTTTT
CASSFGETWRFPGELFF
>TRBJ1-5|-|-|TRBV30
TGTGCCTGGAGTGTACGCAGGACGTTTCCCCCGGGCAATCAGCCCCAGCATTTT
CAWSVRRTFPPGNQPQHF
>TRBJ2-3|few|TRBD1|TRBV5-1
TGCGCCAGCAGGGCCGGGACAGGGGGTACAGATACGCAGTATTTT
CASRAGTGGTDTQYF
>TRBJ2-2|-|-|TRBV10-2
TGCGCCAGCAGTGAGTCCAGGGTTACCGGGGAGCTGTTTTTT
CASSESRVTGELFF
>TRBJ2-3|-|-|TRBV2
TGTGCCAGCTTTGAAGATACGCAGTATTTT
CASFEDTQYF
>TRBJ1-2|once|TRBD1|TRBV6-5
TGTGCCAGCAGGCTCGGACAGGGCCATGGCTACACCTTC
CASRLGQGHGYTF
>TRBJ1-4|-|TRBD1|TRBV4-1
TGCGCCAGCAGCCAAGTTCAGGACAGGGGGGTGGAAAAACTGTTTTTT
CASSQVQDRGVEKLFF
>TRBJ1-4|few|-|TRBV30
TGTGCCTGGAGTGGACAGGTTAATGAAAAACTGTTTTTT
CAWSGQVNEKLFF
>TRBJ1-1|few|-|TRBV7-2
TGTGCCAGCAGCTTAGCAGGGAACACTGAAGCTTTCTTT
CASSLAGNTEAFF
>TRBJ1-6|-|-|TRBV19
TGTGCCAGTAGTACCTTCGGACCGGGGGATTCACCCCTCCACTTT
CASSTFGPGDSPLHF
>TRBJ2-3|-|TRBD1|TRBV5-1
TGCGCCAGCAGCTTGTTGGCAGGGGGCATTAATACGCAGTATTTT
CASSLLAGGINTQYF
>TRBJ2-3|-|TRBD2|TRBV30
TGTGCCTGGAGTGTCGGGACTAGCGGGGGGGCCACAGATACGCAGTATTTT
CAWSVGTSGGATDTQYF
>TRBJ2-7|-|-|TRBV5-1
TGCGCCAGCAGCTACGACTACGAGCAGTACTTC
CASSYDYEQYF
>TRBJ1-1|few|TRBD1|TRBV30
TGTGCCTGGATCTCTATGACAGGGGGCGCAGGAGTTGGGAACACTGAAGCTTTCTTT
CAWISMTGGAGVGNTEAFF
>TRBJ2-5|few|TRBD1|TRBV19
TGTGCCAGTAGGGGAGACAGGGGGCTTCAAGAGACCCAGTACTTC
CASRGDRGLQETQYF
>TRBJ1-3|few|-|TRBV30
TGTGCCTGGAGTGTACTGGGCACCTGGGGGACTAACTCTGGAAACACCATATATTTT
CAWSVLGTWGTNSGNTIYF
>TRBJ1-5|-|TRBD1|TRBV7-9
TGTGCCAGCAGCCCCGGACAGGGAAGGCAGCCCCAGCATTTT
CASSPGQGRQPQHF
>TRBJ2-7|-|-|TRBV5-1
TGCGCCAGCAGCTTGGTGGCAGGGGATCAATACGAGCAGTACTTC
CASSLVAGDQYEQYF
>TRBJ2-3|few|-|TRBV15
TGTGCCACCAGCAGAGGAGGGGTTGTCACAGATACGCAGTATTTT
CATSRGGVVTDTQYF
>TRBJ1-2|once|-|TRBV7-9
TGTGCCAGCAGCTCCCCTAGACGAAGTAACTATGGCTACACCTTC
CASSSPRRSNYGYTF
>TRBJ1-5|few|-|TRBV30
TGTGCCTGGGCGTGGCCCGGGAGCAATCAGCCCCAGCATTTT
CAWAWPGSNQPQHF
>TRBJ1-6|-|-|TRBV9
TGTGCCAGCAGCCCCTCTAGCGGCGATAATTCACCCCTCCACTTT
CASSPSSGDNSPLHF
>TRBJ1-6|few|-|TRBV5-1
TGCGCCAGCAGCTTGGAACAGGGCGTTTCACCCCTCCACTTT
CASSLEQGVSPLHF
>TRBJ2-7|-|-|TRBV2
TGTGCCAGCAGTGAAGAGGTCAGCTCCTACGAGCAGTACTTC
CASSEEVSSYEQYF
>TRBJ2-1|few|-|TRBV6-5
TGTGCCAGCAGTATTACGGTGTCCTACAATGAGCAGTTCTTC
CASSITVSYNEQFF
>TRBJ2-5|-|-|TRBV7-9
TGTGCCAGCTTGGGTTACCAAGAGACCCAGTACTTC
CASLGYQETQYF
>TRBJ2-5|-|-|TRBV18
TGTGCCAGCTCACCACGCAACGGAGGGGAAGAGACCCAGTACTTC
CASSPRNGGEETQYF